A single sample gave rise to the 28 T cell receptor beta chains below, sequenced in a study of control samples from healthy donors and cancer patients. Sequenced by immunoSEQ multiplex PCR; TCRdb stores in-frame clones only, minus some. The profile covers roughly 95,000 clones, with roughly nine tenths appearing a single time and about 0.92% taken by the ten largest. Sequenced input: blood. The source of these receptors is a woman between 25 and 40 years old in good health.

The J gene is TRBJ1-1, the V gene TRBV6-5; 7 bases are shared with TRBD1. Germline V gives CDR1 MNHEY, CDR2 SVGAGI. The CDR3 has 13 amino acids. The ends lost 6 bases at V and 5 bases at J; junction bases unmatched: 6. CDR3 DNA: TGTGCCAGCAGGACGGACAGGCGTACTGAAGCTTTCTTT. Translation: CASRTDRRTEAFF.

The rearrangement uses TRBV6-5 and TRBJ1-2, with no clear D. Per the germline V gene, CDR1 is MNHEY and CDR2 is SVGAGI. The CDR3 is made up of 14 amino acids. V was pared by 6 bases and J by 3 bases, with 14 bases between. This CDR3 reads CASRRSDVHYGYTF. The DNA of the CDR3 is TGTGCCAGCAGGAGATCGGATGTTCACTATGGCTACACCTTC.

The V gene is TRBV14, the J gene TRBJ1-1; perhaps TRBD1 as D (5 bases). Trimming cost V 0 bases and J 1 base, with 9 bases left between them. Germline CDR1 SGHDN, CDR2 FVKESK. The CDR3 extends over 15 amino acids. CDR3 loop: CASSQDYRWNTEAFF. CDR3 nucleotide sequence: TGTGCCAGCAGCCAAGATTACAGGTGGAACACTGAAGCTTTCTTT.

This chain connects TRBV6-4 to TRBJ2-3; TRBD2 matches at 16 bases. The ends lost 2 bases at V and 6 bases at J; junction bases unmatched: 2. Germline lookup yields CDR1 MRHNA and CDR2 SNTAGT. The CDR3 consists of 16 residues. The CDR3 sequence: CASSDGTSGGADTQYF. The CDR3 coding sequence is TGTGCCAGCAGTGACGGGACTAGCGGGGGGGCCGATACGCAGTATTTT.

The table lists this clone with a count of one. The chain recombines TRBV2 with TRBJ2-4, with D perhaps being TRBD1 or TRBD2 (5 bases each). From germline, CDR1 is SNHLY and CDR2 FYNNEI. The CDR3 consists of 14 residues. V was shortened by 8 bases and J by 1 base, with 12 bases between the two germline ends. As DNA, the CDR3 is TGTGCCAGCTCTACGTGGGGGGCCAAAAACATTCAGTACTTC. Its protein is CASSTWGAKNIQYF. The variable domain in full, with the rest retrieved from reference TRBV2 and TRBJ2-4, is EPEVTQTPSHQVTQMGQEVILRCVPISNHLYFYWYRQILGQKVEFLVSFYNNEISEKSEIFDDQFSVERPDGSNFTLKIRSTKLEDSAMYFCASSTWGAKNIQYFGAGTRLSVL.

The chain employs TRBV3-1 (or the pseudogene TRBV3-2) and TRBJ2-4, with D tentatively TRBD1 or TRBD2 (5 bases each). Germline-derived CDR1 and CDR2 are LGHDT and YNNKEL (reference sequence). The CDR3 contains 15 residues. Trimming left V 1 base short and J 0 bases short, with 7 bases between. The CDR3: CASSQAGTAKNIQYF. The CDR3 region has the DNA TGTGCCAGCAGCCAAGCGGGGACAGCCAAAAACATTCAGTACTTC.

The chain links TRBV6-5 to TRBJ1-6; D is uncertain. The CDR3 is 13 amino acids. V was clipped by 7 bases and J by 10 bases, with 14 bases between them. CDR1 is MNHEY and CDR2 is SVGAGI in the germline V gene. The CDR3 is CASKFRVQSPLHF. Here the CDR3 DNA reads TGTGCCAGCAAATTCCGAGTACAGTCACCCCTCCACTTT.

The chain uses TRBV15 and TRBJ2-7, with 8 bases aligning to TRBD1. The J segment lost 5 bases and the V segment lost 0 bases, leaving 6 bases of the junction unmatched. This CDR3 contains 15 residues. The V gene's germline CDR1 is LNHNV and CDR2 YYDKDF (reference sequence). CDR3 nucleotides: TGTGCCACCAGCAGAGATCCCCAGGGGGCCCACGAGCAGTACTTC. This gives the protein CATSRDPQGAHEQYF. Drawing the rest from reference TRBV15 and TRBJ2-7, the complete variable domain is DAMVIQNPRYQVTQFGKPVTLSCSQTLNHNVMYWYQQKSSQAPKLLFHYYDKDFNNEADTPDNFQSRRPNTSFCFLDIRSPGLGDTAMYLCATSRDPQGAHEQYFGPGTRLTVT.

The rearrangement joins TRBV5-1 to TRBJ2-3; weak D call: TRBD2 (6 bases). Trimming took 2 bases from V and 1 from J, leaving 11 bases between them. Germline V gene sequence: CDR1 SGHRS, CDR2 YFSETQ. The CDR3 spans 15 residues. The CDR3 loop reads CASSFGGTGTDTQYF. The CDR3 DNA follows: TGCGCCAGCAGCTTTGGGGGGACTGGCACAGATACGCAGTATTTT.

The chain combines TRBV5-1 with TRBJ2-2; no clear D gene. Trimming removed 0 bases at V and 5 bases at J, with 11 bases between. The CDR3 length is 15 residues. Looked up from germline, CDR1 is SGHRS and CDR2 is YFSETQ. The CDR3 sequence: CASSLEQLLTGELFF. DNA of the CDR3: TGCGCCAGCAGCTTGGAACAGTTACTTACCGGGGAGCTGTTTTTT.

This chain connects TRBV7-9 to TRBJ1-1, with 7 bases matching TRBD1. Germline V gives CDR1 SEHNR, CDR2 FQNEAQ (reference sequence). J lost 1 base, V lost 10 bases, and 12 bases had no gene match. The CDR3 is 15 residues long. In DNA form, the CDR3 reads TGTGCCAACACTATGGAGGGGGCAGGGAACACTGAAGCTTTCTTT. It encodes CANTMEGAGNTEAFF. Combining the CDR3 with reference TRBV7-9 and TRBJ1-1 gives the whole variable domain DTGVSQNPRHKITKRGQNVTFRCDPISEHNRLYWYRQTLGQGPEFLTYFQNEAQLEKSRLLSDRFSAERPKGSFSTLEIQRTEQGDSAMYLCANTMEGAGNTEAFFGQGTRLTVV.

The V call is TRBV6-1, the J call TRBJ1-1, with D maybe TRBD1 (6 bases). The CDR3 loop spans 14 amino acids. V was cut by 0 bases and J by 8 bases, with 13 bases left in between. Germline assignment: CDR1 MNHNS and CDR2 SASEGT. Here the CDR3 reads CASSEAQGLGEAFF. The CDR3 bases are TGTGCCAGCAGTGAAGCGCAGGGGTTAGGAGAAGCTTTCTTT.

This clone was counted once. The chain couples TRBV5-1 to TRBJ1-1; TRBD1 agrees at 12 bases. The trim removed 4 bases at V and 5 bases at J, leaving 6 bases unmatched. Germline CDR1 is SGHRS and CDR2 is YFSETQ. The length of the CDR3 is 15 residues. DNA for the CDR3: TGCGCCAGCAGCGAAGGGACAGGGGGCTGGACTGAAGCTTTCTTT. Translation: CASSEGTGGWTEAFF.

The chain joins TRBV29-1 to TRBJ2-1; D perhaps matches TRBD1 (6 bases). Germline V gene sequence: CDR1 SQVTM, CDR2 ANQGSEA. V was cut by 6 bases and J by 2 bases, with 17 bases left in between. The CDR3 contains 15 residues. This CDR3 is CSVRRNRDPYNEQFF. In nucleotides, the CDR3 is TGCAGCGTACGTAGAAACAGGGATCCCTACAATGAGCAGTTCTTC.

The gene calls are TRBV5-4 and TRBJ1-2; unclear D gene. CDR1 and CDR2 (germline): SGHNT, YYREEE (reference sequence). Trimming shortened V by 0 bases and J by 6 bases, and 15 bases separated the two germline ends. The CDR3 covers 15 residues. CDR3 nucleotides: TGTGCCAGCAGCTTGGAGGTGGATACTGTCAATGGCTACACCTTC. Translated: CASSLEVDTVNGYTF.

The V gene is TRBV3-1 (or the pseudogene TRBV3-2), the J gene TRBJ1-1; TRBD1 might be the D (5 bases). The CDR3 has 16 amino acids. V gave up 7 bases and J gave up 3 bases, with 21 bases separating them. Germline V CDR1 and CDR2: LGHDT, YNNKEL (reference sequence). The CDR3 DNA reads as TGTGCCAGCACCAACCTCGCTCGGGGGAGTGACACTGAAGCTTTCTTT. It yields the protein CASTNLARGSDTEAFF.

V and J are TRBV18 and TRBJ2-3, with TRBD1 identical over 9 bases. The trim removed 3 bases at V and 0 bases at J, leaving 4 bases unmatched. The CDR3 is 16 residues long. The germline V gene has CDR1 KGHSH and CDR2 LQKENI. The CDR3, as DNA: TGTGCCAGCTCACCCCTGGGACAGGGTAGCACAGATACGCAGTATTTT. It specifies CASSPLGQGSTDTQYF.

The CDR3 reads CASSQETGPLGEQYF. For the CDR3, the DNA is TGTGCCAGCAGCCAGGAGACGGGACCCCTAGGAGAGCAGTACTTC. J is TRBJ2-7 and V is TRBV4-2, with D possibly being TRBD1 or TRBD2 (5 bases each). Trimming took 3 bases from V and 7 from J, leaving 19 bases between them. CDR3 size: 15 residues. CDR1 and CDR2 (germline): LGHNA, YNFKEQ.

V usage is TRBV2 and J usage is TRBJ1-5, with a tentative D call TRBD1 (5 bases). Trimming left V 7 bases short and J 7 bases short, with 23 bases between. This CDR3 has 16 amino acids. Germline V gene sequence: CDR1 SNHLY, CDR2 FYNNEI. The CDR3 DNA reads as TGTGCCAGCAACCCCCCGGGGGACTTTAAGATCCAGCCCCAGCATTTT. It yields the protein CASNPPGDFKIQPQHF.

This chain joins TRBV19 and TRBJ2-4; possible D gene TRBD2, 6 bases. Germline CDR1 LNHDA, CDR2 SQIVND (reference sequence). V was trimmed by 6 bases and J by 0 bases, leaving 21 bases between them. This CDR3 spans 18 amino acids. CDR3 sequence reads: CASRTGSGRPLAKNIQYF. CDR3 nucleotide sequence: TGTGCCAGTAGGACCGGGAGCGGCAGACCCTTAGCCAAAAACATTCAGTACTTC.

The chain links TRBV5-1 to TRBJ2-3; 8 nucleotides line up with TRBD2. CDR3 length: 15 amino acids. From germline, CDR1 is SGHRS and CDR2 YFSETQ. V was clipped by 2 bases and J by 0 bases; unmatched bases: 2. The CDR3 loop reads CASSLQRGSTDTQYF. The CDR3 DNA is TGCGCCAGCAGCTTACAGCGGGGGAGCACAGATACGCAGTATTTT.

The chain joins TRBV18 to TRBJ1-1; D may be TRBD1 (5 bases). The V and J ends lost 2 bases and 2 bases respectively, with 18 bases between them. Germline V gives CDR1 KGHSH, CDR2 LQKENI. The length of the CDR3 is 17 residues. The DNA for the CDR3 is TGTGCCAGCTCACCATTTTACTCGGACATAAGTAACACTGAAGCTTTCTTT. Encoded protein: CASSPFYSDISNTEAFF.

The rearrangement uses TRBV24-1 and TRBJ1-5, with D uncertain. V lost 7 bases and J 11 bases, leaving 17 bases between the germline ends. CDR1 is KGHDR, CDR2 SFDVKD, per germline. The CDR3 extends over 13 amino acids. The CDR3 bases are TGTGCCACCAGATTCACTGGCCGCCGGGCCCAGCATTTT. Its protein is CATRFTGRRAQHF.

The V and J genes are TRBV5-1 and TRBJ1-6; D is ambiguous. V lost 0 bases, J lost 8 bases, and 15 bases lay in between. This CDR3 region has 16 residues. CDR1 and CDR2 from the germline V gene are SGHRS and YFSETQ. This CDR3 is CASSLAIGRTYSPLHF. The CDR3 region has the DNA TGCGCCAGCAGCTTGGCGATCGGGAGGACCTATTCACCCCTCCACTTT.

The V call is TRBV7-9, the J call TRBJ2-1; 8 bases line up with TRBD2. Germline-derived CDR1 and CDR2 are SEHNR and FQNEAQ (reference sequence). Trimming removed 5 bases from V and 1 base from J; junction bases left unmatched: 4. The CDR3 has 15 residues. CDR3 region: CASSPSGSSYNEQFF. CDR3 bases: TGTGCCAGCAGCCCAAGCGGGAGTTCCTACAATGAGCAGTTCTTC.

The chain recombines TRBV9 with TRBJ1-1; D gene unclear. V was shortened by 2 bases and J by 2 bases, with 7 bases between the two germline ends. The CDR3 has 13 amino acids. Germline V gene data show CDR1 as SGDLS and CDR2 as YYNGEE. CDR3 in DNA: TGTGCCAGCAGCGTGTCCGATAACACTGAAGCTTTCTTT. It encodes CASSVSDNTEAFF.

The gene calls are TRBV15 and TRBJ2-7, with D perhaps TRBD2 (6 bases). Trimming cost V 7 bases and J 2 bases, with 21 bases left between them. This CDR3 spans 16 amino acids. Germline V gene sequence: CDR1 LNHNV, CDR2 YYDKDF (reference sequence). For the CDR3, the DNA is TGTGCCACCATGGATGTTACGGGAGCCCTAGCCTACGAGCAGTACTTC. Translation gives CATMDVTGALAYEQYF.

The CDR3 DNA follows: TGCGCCAGCACCCAATTCGCAGGGAACACCGGGGAGCTGTTTTTT. It is translated as CASTQFAGNTGELFF. The chain uses TRBV5-1 and TRBJ2-2; D unresolved. The V end lost 6 bases, the J end lost 1 base, and 13 bases lay between the germline ends. The CDR3 extends over 15 amino acids. Per germline, CDR1 SGHRS and CDR2 YFSETQ. Filled out from reference TRBV5-1 and TRBJ2-2, the complete variable domain reads KAGVTQTPRYLIKTRGQQVTLSCSPISGHRSVSWYQQTPGQGLQFLFEYFSETQRNKGNFPGRFSGRQFSNSRSEMNVSTLELGDSALYLCASTQFAGNTGELFFGEGSRLTVL.